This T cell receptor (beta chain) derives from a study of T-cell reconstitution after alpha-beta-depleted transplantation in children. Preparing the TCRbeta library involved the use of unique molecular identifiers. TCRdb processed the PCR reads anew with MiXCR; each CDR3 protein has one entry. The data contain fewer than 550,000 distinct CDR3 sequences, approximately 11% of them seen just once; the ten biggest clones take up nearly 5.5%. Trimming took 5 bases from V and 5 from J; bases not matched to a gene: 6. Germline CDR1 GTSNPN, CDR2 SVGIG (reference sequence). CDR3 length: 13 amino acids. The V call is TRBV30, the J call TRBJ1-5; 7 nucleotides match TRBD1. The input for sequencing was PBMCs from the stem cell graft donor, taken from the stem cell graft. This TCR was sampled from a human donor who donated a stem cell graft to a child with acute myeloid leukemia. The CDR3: CAWGSRGDQPQHF. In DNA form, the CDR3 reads TGTGCCTGGGGCTCCAGGGGGGATCAGCCCCAGCATTTT. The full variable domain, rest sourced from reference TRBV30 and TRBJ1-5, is SQTIHQWPATLVQPVGSPLSLECTVEGTSNPNLYWYRQAAGRGLQLLFYSVGIGQISSEVPQNLSASRPQDRQFILSSKKLLLSDSGFYLCAWGSRGDQPQHFGDGTRLSIL.